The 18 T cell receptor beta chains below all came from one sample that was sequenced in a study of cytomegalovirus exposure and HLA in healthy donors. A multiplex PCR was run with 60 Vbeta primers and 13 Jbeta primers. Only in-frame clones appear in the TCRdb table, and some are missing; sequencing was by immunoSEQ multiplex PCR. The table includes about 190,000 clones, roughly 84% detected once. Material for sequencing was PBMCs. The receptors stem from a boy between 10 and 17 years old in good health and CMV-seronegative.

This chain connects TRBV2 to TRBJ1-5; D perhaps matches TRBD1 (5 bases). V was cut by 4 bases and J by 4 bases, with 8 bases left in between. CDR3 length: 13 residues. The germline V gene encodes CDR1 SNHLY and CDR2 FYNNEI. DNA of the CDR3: TGTGCCAGCAGTGTGCGGGGGAATCAGCCCCAGCATTTT. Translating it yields CASSVRGNQPQHF.

The CDR3 DNA is TGTGCCAGCAGCTTAGTCGGGGGTTATGAGCAGTTCTTC. This translates into CASSLVGGYEQFF. This chain joins TRBV7-2 and TRBJ2-1; D is possibly TRBD2 (6 bases). Looked up from germline, CDR1 is SGHTA and CDR2 is FQGNSA. This CDR3 is 13 amino acids long. Trimming removed 1 base from V and 8 bases from J, with 9 bases in between.

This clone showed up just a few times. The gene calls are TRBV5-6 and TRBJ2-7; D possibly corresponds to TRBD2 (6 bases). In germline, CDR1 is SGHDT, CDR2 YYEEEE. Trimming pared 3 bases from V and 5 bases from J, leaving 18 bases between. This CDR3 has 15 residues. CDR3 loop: CASSWRGGPWDEQYF. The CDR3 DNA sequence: TGTGCCAGCAGCTGGCGAGGAGGGCCTTGGGACGAGCAGTACTTC. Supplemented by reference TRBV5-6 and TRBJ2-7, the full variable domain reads DAGVTQSPTHLIKTRGQQVTLRCSPKSGHDTVSWYQQALGQGPQFIFQYYEEEERQRGNFPDRFSGHQFPNYSSELNVNALLLGDSALYLCASSWRGGPWDEQYFGPGTRLTVT.

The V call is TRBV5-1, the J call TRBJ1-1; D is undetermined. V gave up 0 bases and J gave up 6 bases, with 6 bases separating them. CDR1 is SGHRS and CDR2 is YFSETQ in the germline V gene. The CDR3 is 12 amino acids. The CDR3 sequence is CASSLGQSEAFF. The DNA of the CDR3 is TGCGCCAGCAGCTTGGGGCAGTCTGAAGCTTTCTTT.

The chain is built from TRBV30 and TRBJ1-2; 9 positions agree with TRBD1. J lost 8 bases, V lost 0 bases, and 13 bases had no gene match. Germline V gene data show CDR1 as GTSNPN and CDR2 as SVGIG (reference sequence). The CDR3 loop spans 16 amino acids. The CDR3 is CAWSVGEIQGARGYTF. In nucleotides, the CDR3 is TGTGCCTGGAGTGTTGGGGAAATACAGGGGGCGCGAGGCTACACCTTC.

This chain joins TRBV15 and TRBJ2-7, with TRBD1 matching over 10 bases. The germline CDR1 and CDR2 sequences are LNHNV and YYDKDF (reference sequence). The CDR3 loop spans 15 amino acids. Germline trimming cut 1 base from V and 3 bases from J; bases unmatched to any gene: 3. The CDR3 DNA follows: TGTGCCACCAGCAGAGGGGGGACAGGGGACTACGAGCAGTACTTC. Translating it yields CATSRGGTGDYEQYF.

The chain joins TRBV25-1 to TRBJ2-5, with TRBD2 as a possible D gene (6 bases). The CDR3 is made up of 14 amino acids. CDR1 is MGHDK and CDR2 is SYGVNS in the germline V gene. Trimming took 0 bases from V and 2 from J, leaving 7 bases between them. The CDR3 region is CASSEYAGQETQYF. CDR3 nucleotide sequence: TGTGCCAGCAGTGAATATGCGGGACAAGAGACCCAGTACTTC.

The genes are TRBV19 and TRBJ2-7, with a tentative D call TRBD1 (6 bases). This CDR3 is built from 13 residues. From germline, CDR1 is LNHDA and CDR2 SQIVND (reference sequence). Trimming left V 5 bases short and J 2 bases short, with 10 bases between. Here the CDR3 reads CASSPGHTYEQYF. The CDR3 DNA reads TGTGCCAGTAGTCCGGGACACACCTACGAGCAGTACTTC.

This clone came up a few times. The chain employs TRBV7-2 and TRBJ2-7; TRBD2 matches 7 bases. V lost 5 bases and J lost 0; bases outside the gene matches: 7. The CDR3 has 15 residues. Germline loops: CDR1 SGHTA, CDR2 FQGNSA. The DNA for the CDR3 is TGTGCCAGCAGCCAAAAGCGGGGTAGCTCCTACGAGCAGTACTTC. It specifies CASSQKRGSSYEQYF. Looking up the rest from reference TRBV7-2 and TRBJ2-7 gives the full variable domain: GAGVSQSPSNKVTEKGKDVELRCDPISGHTALYWYRQSLGQGLEFLIYFQGNSAPDKSGLPSDRFSAERTGGSVSTLTIQRTQQEDSAVYLCASSQKRGSSYEQYFGPGTRLTVT.

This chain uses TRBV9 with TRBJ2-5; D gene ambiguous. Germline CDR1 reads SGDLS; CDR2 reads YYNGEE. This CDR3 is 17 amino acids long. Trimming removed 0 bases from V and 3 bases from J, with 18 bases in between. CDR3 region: CASSVDDVSPQKETQYF. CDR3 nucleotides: TGTGCCAGCAGCGTAGATGATGTCTCACCTCAGAAAGAGACCCAGTACTTC.

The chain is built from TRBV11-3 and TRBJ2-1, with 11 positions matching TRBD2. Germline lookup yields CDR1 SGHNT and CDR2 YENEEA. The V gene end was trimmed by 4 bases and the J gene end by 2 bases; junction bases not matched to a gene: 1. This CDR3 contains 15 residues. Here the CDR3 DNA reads TGTGCCAGCAGCTCTAGCGGGAGGCCCTACAATGAGCAGTTCTTC. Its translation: CASSSSGRPYNEQFF.

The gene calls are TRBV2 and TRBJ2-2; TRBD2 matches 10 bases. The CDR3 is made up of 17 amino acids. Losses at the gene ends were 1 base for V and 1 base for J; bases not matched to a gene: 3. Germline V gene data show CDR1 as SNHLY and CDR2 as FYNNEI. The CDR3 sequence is CASSEGASGRNTGELFF. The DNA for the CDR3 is TGTGCCAGCAGTGAAGGGGCTAGCGGGAGGAACACCGGGGAGCTGTTTTTT.

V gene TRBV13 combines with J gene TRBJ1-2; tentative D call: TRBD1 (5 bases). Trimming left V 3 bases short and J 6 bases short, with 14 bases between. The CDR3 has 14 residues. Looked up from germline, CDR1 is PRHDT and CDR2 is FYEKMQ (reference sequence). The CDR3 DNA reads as TGTGCCAGCAGCTTTCCGTCCGGGGGGGATGGCTACACCTTC. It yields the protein CASSFPSGGDGYTF.

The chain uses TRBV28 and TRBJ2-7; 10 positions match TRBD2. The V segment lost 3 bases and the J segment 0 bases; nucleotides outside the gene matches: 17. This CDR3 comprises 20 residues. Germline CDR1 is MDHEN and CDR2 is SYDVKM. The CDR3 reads CASSFSFLAGGLLSSYEQYF. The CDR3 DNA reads TGTGCCAGCAGTTTCAGTTTCTTAGCGGGAGGCCTCTTAAGCTCCTACGAGCAGTACTTC. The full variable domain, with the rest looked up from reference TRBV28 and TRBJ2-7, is DVKVTQSSRYLVKRTGEKVFLECVQDMDHENMFWYRQDPGLGLRLIYFSYDVKMKEKGDIPEGYSVSREKKERFSLILESASTNQTSMYLCASSFSFLAGGLLSSYEQYFGPGTRLTVT.

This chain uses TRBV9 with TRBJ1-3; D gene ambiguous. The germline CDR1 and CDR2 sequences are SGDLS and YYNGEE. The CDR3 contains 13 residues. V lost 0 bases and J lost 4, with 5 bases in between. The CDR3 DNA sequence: TGTGCCAGCAGCGTAGATATAGGAAACACCATATATTTT. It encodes CASSVDIGNTIYF. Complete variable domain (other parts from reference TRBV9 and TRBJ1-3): DSGVTQTPKHLITATGQRVTLRCSPRSGDLSVYWYQQSLDQGLQFLIQYYNGEERAKGNILERFSAQQFPDLHSELNLSSLELGDSALYFCASSVDIGNTIYFGEGSWLTVV.

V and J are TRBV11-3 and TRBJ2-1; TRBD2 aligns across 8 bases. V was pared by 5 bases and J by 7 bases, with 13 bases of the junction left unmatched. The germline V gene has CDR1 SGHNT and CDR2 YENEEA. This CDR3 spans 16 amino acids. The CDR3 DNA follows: TGTGCCAGCAGCCTCGGACTTACCGGGACTAGTAATGAGCAGTTCTTC. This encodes CASSLGLTGTSNEQFF.

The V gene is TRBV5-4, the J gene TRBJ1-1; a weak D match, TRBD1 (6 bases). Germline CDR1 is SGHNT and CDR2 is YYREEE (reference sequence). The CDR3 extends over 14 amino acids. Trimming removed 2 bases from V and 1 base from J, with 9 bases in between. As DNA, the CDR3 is TGTGCCAGCAGCTTTCCGGACAGGAACACTGAAGCTTTCTTT. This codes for CASSFPDRNTEAFF.

The CDR3 sequence is CASSSGALNQPQHF. CDR3 nucleotides: TGCGCCAGCAGCTCAGGGGCCCTAAATCAGCCCCAGCATTTT. The V call is TRBV5-1, the J call TRBJ1-5; possibly TRBD1 for D (6 bases). Trimming took 3 bases from V and 4 from J, leaving 11 bases between them. Germline values: CDR1 SGHRS, CDR2 YFSETQ. This CDR3 spans 14 amino acids.